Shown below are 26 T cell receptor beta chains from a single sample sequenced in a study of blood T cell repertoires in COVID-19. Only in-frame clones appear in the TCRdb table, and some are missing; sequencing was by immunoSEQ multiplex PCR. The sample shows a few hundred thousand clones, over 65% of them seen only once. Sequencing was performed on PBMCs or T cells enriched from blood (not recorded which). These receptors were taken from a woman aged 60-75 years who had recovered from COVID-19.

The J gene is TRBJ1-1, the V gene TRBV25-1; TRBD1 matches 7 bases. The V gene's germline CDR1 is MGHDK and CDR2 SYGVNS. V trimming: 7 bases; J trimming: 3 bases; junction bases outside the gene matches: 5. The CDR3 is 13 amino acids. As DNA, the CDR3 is TGTGCCAGCAAGCGCGGGACAGACACTGAAGCTTTCTTT. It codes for CASKRGTDTEAFF.

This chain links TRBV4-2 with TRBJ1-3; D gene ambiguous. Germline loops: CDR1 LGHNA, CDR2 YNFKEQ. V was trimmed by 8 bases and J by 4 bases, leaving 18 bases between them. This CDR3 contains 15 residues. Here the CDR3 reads CASASYGVSGNTIYF. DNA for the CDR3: TGTGCCAGCGCTTCATACGGGGTATCCGGAAACACCATATATTTT.

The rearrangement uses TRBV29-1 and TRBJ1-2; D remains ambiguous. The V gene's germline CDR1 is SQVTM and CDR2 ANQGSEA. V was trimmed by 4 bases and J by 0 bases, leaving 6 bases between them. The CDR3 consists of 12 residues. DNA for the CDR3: TGCAGCGTTGGTCGGGCTAACTATGGCTACACCTTC. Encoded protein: CSVGRANYGYTF.

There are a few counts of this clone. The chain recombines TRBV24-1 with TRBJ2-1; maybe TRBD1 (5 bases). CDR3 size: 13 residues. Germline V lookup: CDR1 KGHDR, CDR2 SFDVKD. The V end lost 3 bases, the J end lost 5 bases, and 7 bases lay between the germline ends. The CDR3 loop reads CATSDRTNNEQFF. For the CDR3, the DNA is TGTGCCACCAGTGATAGGACAAACAATGAGCAGTTCTTC.

Written as DNA, the CDR3 is TGTGCCACCAGCAGAGTGGGAGGGGCAGGCAACTATGGCTACACCTTC. It yields the protein CATSRVGGAGNYGYTF. The J gene is TRBJ1-2, the V gene TRBV15; perhaps TRBD1 as D (5 bases). The CDR3 runs to 16 residues. Germline V gives CDR1 LNHNV, CDR2 YYDKDF (reference sequence). Between the trimmed V and J ends, which lost 1 base and 2 bases, there was a span of 14 bases.

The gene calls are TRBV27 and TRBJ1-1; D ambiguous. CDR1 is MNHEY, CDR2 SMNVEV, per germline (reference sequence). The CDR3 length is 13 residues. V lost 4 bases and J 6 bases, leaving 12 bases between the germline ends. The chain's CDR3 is CASSWAGRAEAFF. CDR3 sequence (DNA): TGTGCCAGCAGTTGGGCAGGCCGCGCTGAAGCTTTCTTT.

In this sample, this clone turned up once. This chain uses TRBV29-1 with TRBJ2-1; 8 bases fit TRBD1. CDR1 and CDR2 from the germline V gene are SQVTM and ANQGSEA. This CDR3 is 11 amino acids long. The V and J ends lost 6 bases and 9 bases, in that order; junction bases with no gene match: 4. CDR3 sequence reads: CSVDRVVEQFF. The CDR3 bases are TGCAGCGTGGACAGGGTGGTTGAGCAGTTCTTC.

DNA for the CDR3: TGCAGCGTTGAAGATGGGTGGACAGGCGACCGAAGACTGTTTTTT. Translating gives CSVEDGWTGDRRLFF. The V gene is TRBV29-1, the J gene TRBJ1-4; 7 bases fit TRBD1. Germline-derived CDR1 and CDR2 are SQVTM and ANQGSEA. This CDR3 spans 15 amino acids. J was trimmed by 13 bases and V by 0 bases; bases with no gene match: 14.

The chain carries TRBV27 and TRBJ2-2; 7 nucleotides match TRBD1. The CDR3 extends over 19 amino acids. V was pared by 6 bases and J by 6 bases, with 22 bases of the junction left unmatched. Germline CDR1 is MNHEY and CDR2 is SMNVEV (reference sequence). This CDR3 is CASRDFGQVYALDPGELFF. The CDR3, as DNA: TGTGCCAGCAGAGACTTTGGACAGGTATACGCCCTGGACCCCGGGGAGCTGTTTTTT.

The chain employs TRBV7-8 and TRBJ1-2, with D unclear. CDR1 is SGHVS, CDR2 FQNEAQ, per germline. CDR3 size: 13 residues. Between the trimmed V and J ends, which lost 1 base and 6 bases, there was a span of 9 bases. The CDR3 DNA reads TGTGCCAGCAGCTTAGTCAGGATAGATGGCTACACCTTC. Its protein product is CASSLVRIDGYTF.

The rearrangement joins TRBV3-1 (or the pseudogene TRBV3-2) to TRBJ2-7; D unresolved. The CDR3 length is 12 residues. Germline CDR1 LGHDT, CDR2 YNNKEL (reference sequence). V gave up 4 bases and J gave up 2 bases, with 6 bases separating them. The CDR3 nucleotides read TGTGCCAGCAGCCCCCGGGCCTACGAGCAGTACTTC. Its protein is CASSPRAYEQYF.

The CDR3 is CASSGRDRGYGTEAFF. The CDR3 nucleotides read TGTGCCAGCAGCGGCCGGGACAGGGGGTATGGCACTGAAGCTTTCTTT. This chain uses TRBV11-1 with TRBJ1-1; 11 bases align to TRBD1. This CDR3 region has 16 residues. Germline loops: CDR1 SGHAT, CDR2 FQDESV (reference sequence). V was pared by 5 bases and J by 4 bases, with 9 bases of the junction left unmatched.

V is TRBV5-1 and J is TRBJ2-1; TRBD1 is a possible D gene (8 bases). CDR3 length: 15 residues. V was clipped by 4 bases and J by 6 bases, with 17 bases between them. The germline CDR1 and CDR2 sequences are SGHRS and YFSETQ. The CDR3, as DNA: TGCGCCAGCAGCCCTGGACAGGGAGGGAGCAATGAGCAGTTCTTC. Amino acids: CASSPGQGGSNEQFF.

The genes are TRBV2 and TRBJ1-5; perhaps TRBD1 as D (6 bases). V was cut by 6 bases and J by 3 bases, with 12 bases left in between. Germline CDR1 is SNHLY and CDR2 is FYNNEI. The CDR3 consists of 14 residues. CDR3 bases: TGTGCCAGCAGCAACAGGGATTCCAATCAGCCCCAGCATTTT. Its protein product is CASSNRDSNQPQHF.

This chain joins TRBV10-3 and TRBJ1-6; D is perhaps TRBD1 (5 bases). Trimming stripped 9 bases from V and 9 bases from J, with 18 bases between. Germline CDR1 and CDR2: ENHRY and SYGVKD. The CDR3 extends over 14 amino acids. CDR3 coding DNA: TGTGCCATTCGGGGGTCAGACCCCGGTTCACCCCTCCACTTT. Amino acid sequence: CAIRGSDPGSPLHF.

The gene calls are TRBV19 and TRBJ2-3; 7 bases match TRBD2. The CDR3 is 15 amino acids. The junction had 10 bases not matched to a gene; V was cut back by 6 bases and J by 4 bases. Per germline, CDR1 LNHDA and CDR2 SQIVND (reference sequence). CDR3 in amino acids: CASRGTTSLSDTQYF. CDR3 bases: TGTGCCAGTAGGGGGACTACCTCCTTGTCAGATACGCAGTATTTT.

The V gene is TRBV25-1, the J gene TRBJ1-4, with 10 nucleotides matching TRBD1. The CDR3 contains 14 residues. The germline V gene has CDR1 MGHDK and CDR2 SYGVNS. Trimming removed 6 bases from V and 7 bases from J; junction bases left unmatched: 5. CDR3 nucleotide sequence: TGTGCCAGCAGGGGGGGGACAGGGGTTGAAAAACTGTTTTTT. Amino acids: CASRGGTGVEKLFF.

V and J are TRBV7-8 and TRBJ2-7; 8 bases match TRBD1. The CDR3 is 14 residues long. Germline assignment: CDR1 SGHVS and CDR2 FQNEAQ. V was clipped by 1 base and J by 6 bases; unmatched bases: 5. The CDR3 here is CASSLVDGTGEQYF. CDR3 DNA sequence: TGTGCCAGCAGCTTAGTTGACGGGACAGGCGAGCAGTACTTC.

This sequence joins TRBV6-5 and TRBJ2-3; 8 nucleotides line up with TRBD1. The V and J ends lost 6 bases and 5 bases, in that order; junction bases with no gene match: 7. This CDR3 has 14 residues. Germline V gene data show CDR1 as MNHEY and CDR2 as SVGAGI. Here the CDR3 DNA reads TGTGCCAGCAGCCTGACAGGGGTAGGAGATACGCAGTATTTT. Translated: CASSLTGVGDTQYF.

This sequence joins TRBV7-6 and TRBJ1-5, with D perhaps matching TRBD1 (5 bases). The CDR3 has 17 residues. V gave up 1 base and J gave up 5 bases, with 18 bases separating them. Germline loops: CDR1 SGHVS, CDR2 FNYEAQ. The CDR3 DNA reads TGTGCCAGCAGCTTAGAAATGGCTAGGGGAGGGCATCAGCCCCAGCATTTT. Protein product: CASSLEMARGGHQPQHF. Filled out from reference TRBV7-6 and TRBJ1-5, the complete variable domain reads GAGVSQSPRYKVTKRGQDVALRCDPISGHVSLYWYRQALGQGPEFLTYFNYEAQQDKSGLPNDRFSAERPEGSISTLTIQRTEQRDSAMYRCASSLEMARGGHQPQHFGDGTRLSIL.

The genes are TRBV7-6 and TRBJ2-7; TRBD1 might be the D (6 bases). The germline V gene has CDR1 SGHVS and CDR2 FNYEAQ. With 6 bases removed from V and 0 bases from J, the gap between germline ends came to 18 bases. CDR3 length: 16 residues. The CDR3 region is CASRMTTGPSSYEQYF. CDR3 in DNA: TGTGCCAGCAGGATGACGACAGGTCCGAGCTCCTACGAGCAGTACTTC.

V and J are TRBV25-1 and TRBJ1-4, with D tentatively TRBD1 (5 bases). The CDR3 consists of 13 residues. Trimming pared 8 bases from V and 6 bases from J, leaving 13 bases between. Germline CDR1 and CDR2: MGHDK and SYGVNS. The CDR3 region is CASQLGGDEKLFF. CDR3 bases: TGTGCCAGCCAGCTGGGGGGGGATGAAAAACTGTTTTTT.

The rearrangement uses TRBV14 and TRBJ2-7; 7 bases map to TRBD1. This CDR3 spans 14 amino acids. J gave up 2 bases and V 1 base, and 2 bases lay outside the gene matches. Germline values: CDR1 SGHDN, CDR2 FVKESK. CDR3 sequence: CASSQGTGAYEQYF. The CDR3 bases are TGTGCCAGCAGCCAAGGAACAGGGGCCTACGAGCAGTACTTC. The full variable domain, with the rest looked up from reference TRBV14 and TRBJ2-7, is EAGVTQFPSHSVIEKGQTVTLRCDPISGHDNLYWYRRVMGKEIKFLLHFVKESKQDESGMPNNRFLAERTGGTYSTLKVQPAELEDSGVYFCASSQGTGAYEQYFGPGTRLTVT.

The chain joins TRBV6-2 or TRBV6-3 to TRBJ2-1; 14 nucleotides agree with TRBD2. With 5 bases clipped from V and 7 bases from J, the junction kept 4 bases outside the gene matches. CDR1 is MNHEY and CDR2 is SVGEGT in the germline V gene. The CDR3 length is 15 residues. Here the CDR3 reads CASSGLAGGSNEQFF. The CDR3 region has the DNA TGTGCCAGCAGTGGACTAGCGGGAGGTTCAAATGAGCAGTTCTTC.

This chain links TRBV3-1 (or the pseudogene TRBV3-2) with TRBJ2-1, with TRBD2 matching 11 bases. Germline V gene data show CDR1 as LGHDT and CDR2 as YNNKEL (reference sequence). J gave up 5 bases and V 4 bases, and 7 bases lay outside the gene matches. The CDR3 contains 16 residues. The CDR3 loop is CASSPGSGGAHNEQFF. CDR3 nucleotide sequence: TGTGCCAGCAGCCCAGGTAGCGGGGGGGCCCACAATGAGCAGTTCTTC.

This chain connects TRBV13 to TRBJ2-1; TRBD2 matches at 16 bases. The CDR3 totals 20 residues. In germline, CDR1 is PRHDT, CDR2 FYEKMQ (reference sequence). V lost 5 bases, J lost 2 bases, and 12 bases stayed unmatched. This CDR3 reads CASSPFGTSGRAKTYNEQFF. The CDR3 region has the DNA TGTGCCAGCAGCCCCTTCGGGACTAGCGGGAGGGCCAAGACCTACAATGAGCAGTTCTTC.